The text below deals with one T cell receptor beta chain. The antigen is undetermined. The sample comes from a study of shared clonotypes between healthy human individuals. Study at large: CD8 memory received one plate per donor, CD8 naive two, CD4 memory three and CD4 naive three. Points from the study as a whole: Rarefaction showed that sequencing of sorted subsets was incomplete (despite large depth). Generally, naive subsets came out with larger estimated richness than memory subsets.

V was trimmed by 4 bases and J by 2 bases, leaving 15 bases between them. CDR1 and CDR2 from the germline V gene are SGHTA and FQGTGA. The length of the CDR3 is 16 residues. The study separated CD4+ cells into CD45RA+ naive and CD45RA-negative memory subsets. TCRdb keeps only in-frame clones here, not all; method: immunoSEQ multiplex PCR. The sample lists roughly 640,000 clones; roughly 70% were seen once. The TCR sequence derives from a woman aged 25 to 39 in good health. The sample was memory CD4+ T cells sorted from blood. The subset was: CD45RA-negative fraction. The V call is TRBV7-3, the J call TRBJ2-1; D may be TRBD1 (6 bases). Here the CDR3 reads CASSSGQGTPYNEQFF. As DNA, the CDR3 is TGTGCCAGCAGCTCGGGCCAGGGGACCCCCTACAATGAGCAGTTCTTC.